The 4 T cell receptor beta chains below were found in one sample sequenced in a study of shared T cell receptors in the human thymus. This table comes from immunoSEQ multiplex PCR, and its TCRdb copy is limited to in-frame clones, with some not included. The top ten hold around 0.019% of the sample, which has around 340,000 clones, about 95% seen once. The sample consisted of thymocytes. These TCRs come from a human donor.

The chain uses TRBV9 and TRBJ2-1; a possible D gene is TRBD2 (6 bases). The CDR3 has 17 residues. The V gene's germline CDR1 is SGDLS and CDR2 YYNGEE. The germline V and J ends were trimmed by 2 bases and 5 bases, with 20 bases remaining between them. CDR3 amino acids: CASSVLPRASADNEQFF. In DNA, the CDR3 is TGTGCCAGCAGCGTCCTCCCCAGGGCTAGCGCCGACAATGAGCAGTTCTTC.

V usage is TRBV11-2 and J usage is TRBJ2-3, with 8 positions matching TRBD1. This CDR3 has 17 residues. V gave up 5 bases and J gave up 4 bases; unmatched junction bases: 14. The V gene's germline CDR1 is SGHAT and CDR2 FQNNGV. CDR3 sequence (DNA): TGTGCCAGCAGCCCCACCCCGGACAGGGATAAGGCAGATACGCAGTATTTT. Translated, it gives CASSPTPDRDKADTQYF.

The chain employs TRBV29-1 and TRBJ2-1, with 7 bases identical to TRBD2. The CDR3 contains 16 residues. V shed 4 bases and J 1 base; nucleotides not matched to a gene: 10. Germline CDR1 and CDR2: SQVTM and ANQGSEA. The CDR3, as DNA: TGCAGCGTTGTGATTTCGGGGGGTCAATCCTACAATGAGCAGTTCTTC. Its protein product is CSVVISGGQSYNEQFF.

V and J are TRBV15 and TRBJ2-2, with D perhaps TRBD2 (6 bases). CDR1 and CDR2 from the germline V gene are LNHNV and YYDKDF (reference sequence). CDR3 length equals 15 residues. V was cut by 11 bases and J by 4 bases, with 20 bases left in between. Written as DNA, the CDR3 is TGTGCCGGCGGCCCCTCGCCCGGGGGCACCGGGGAGCTGTTTTTT. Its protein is CAGGPSPGGTGELFF.